Listed below are T cell receptor beta chains from one sample, sequenced in a study of blood T cell repertoires in COVID-19. TCRdb's copy holds only in-frame clones and misses some; the assay was immunoSEQ multiplex PCR. The data hold 400,000 to 450,000 clones, with 90% observed a single time. The sequencing sample was made of PBMCs or T cells enriched from blood (not recorded which). Receptor source: a man younger than 35 who had recovered from COVID-19. Each CDR3 is given with its conserved first and last residue. D genes are given only for firm matches. Part of the rows lack a size; the others show once, few, many or a class for expanded clones.

D gene: TRBD1
J gene: TRBJ1-2
V gene: TRBV9
CDR3 length: 14
clone size: -
CDR3 protein: CASSGRTGVYGYTF
CDR3 DNA: TGTGCCAGCAGCGGAAGAACAGGGGTCTATGGCTACACCTTC

D gene: -
J gene: TRBJ1-3
V gene: TRBV9
CDR3 length: 15
clone size: -
CDR3 protein: CASSGDITSGNTIYF
CDR3 DNA: TGTGCCAGCAGCGGTGACATAACCTCTGGAAACACCATATATTTT

D gene: TRBD1
J gene: TRBJ1-2
V gene: TRBV15
CDR3 length: 15
clone size: few
CDR3 protein: CATSRNPGGKGGYTF
CDR3 DNA: TGTGCCACCAGCAGGAACCCAGGGGGAAAGGGTGGCTACACCTTC

D gene: -
J gene: TRBJ1-1
V gene: TRBV3-1/TRBV3-2
CDR3 length: 15
clone size: few
CDR3 protein: CASSQDSGMNTEAFF
CDR3 DNA: TGTGCCAGCAGCCAAGACAGCGGAATGAACACTGAAGCTTTCTTT

D gene: TRBD2
J gene: TRBJ2-7
V gene: TRBV9
CDR3 length: 14
clone size: -
CDR3 protein: CASSPAFGLGEQYF
CDR3 DNA: TGTGCCAGCAGCCCCGCATTTGGACTAGGCGAGCAGTACTTC

D gene: TRBD1
J gene: TRBJ1-6
V gene: TRBV3-1/TRBV3-2
CDR3 length: 15
clone size: -
CDR3 protein: CASSDTGEFNSPLHF
CDR3 DNA: TGTGCCAGCAGCGACACAGGGGAATTTAATTCACCCCTCCACTTT

D gene: TRBD2
J gene: TRBJ2-7
V gene: TRBV15
CDR3 length: 21
clone size: -
CDR3 protein: CATSRETFLAGEKVSSYEQYF
CDR3 DNA: TGTGCCACCAGCAGAGAAACGTTTCTAGCGGGAGAAAAGGTGAGCTCCTACGAGCAGTACTTC

D gene: -
J gene: TRBJ1-5
V gene: TRBV2
CDR3 length: 15
clone size: -
CDR3 protein: CASSGTGISNQPQHF
CDR3 DNA: TGTGCCAGTAGTGGTACAGGGATTAGCAATCAGCCCCAGCATTTT

D gene: TRBD1
J gene: TRBJ1-2
V gene: TRBV19
CDR3 length: 14
clone size: -
CDR3 protein: CASSRGQGNYGYTF
CDR3 DNA: TGTGCCAGTAGTAGAGGACAGGGAAACTATGGCTACACCTTC

D gene: -
J gene: TRBJ1-5
V gene: TRBV6-1
CDR3 length: 13
clone size: -
CDR3 protein: CASREAENQPQHF
CDR3 DNA: TGTGCCAGCAGAGAAGCTGAGAATCAGCCCCAGCATTTT

D gene: TRBD1
J gene: TRBJ1-6
V gene: TRBV5-1
CDR3 length: 16
clone size: few
CDR3 protein: CASSSTGLDLGSPLHF
CDR3 DNA: TGCGCCAGCAGCTCGACAGGGTTGGATTTGGGCTCACCCCTCCACTTT

D gene: TRBD1
J gene: TRBJ1-1
V gene: TRBV19
CDR3 length: 15
clone size: few
CDR3 protein: CASSISDRGNTEAFF
CDR3 DNA: TGTGCCAGTAGTATATCGGACAGGGGGAACACTGAAGCTTTCTTT

D gene: TRBD1
J gene: TRBJ2-7
V gene: TRBV7-7
CDR3 length: 14
clone size: -
CDR3 protein: CASSPPGQGFEQYF
CDR3 DNA: TGTGCCAGCAGCCCTCCGGGACAGGGGTTCGAGCAGTACTTC

D gene: -
J gene: TRBJ2-5
V gene: TRBV2
CDR3 length: 14
clone size: -
CDR3 protein: CASRGLSEKETQYF
CDR3 DNA: TGTGCCTCGAGGGGGTTAAGTGAAAAAGAGACCCAGTACTTC

D gene: -
J gene: TRBJ2-5
V gene: TRBV3-1/TRBV3-2
CDR3 length: 14
clone size: -
CDR3 protein: CASTNEVPEETQYF
CDR3 DNA: TGTGCCAGCACCAATGAGGTTCCCGAAGAGACCCAGTACTTC

D gene: -
J gene: TRBJ1-1
V gene: TRBV28
CDR3 length: 12
clone size: -
CDR3 protein: CASSSPDTEAFF
CDR3 DNA: TGTGCCAGCAGTTCCCCGGACACTGAAGCTTTCTTT

D gene: -
J gene: TRBJ1-6
V gene: TRBV11-3
CDR3 length: 13
clone size: -
CDR3 protein: CASSEAPNSPLHF
CDR3 DNA: TGTGCCAGCAGCGAAGCCCCAAATTCACCCCTCCACTTT